The 26 T cell receptor beta chains in this list originate from one sample, sequenced in a study of blood T cell repertoires in COVID-19. Sequencing was performed with immunoSEQ multiplex PCR; in TCRdb, only in-frame clones are kept and a portion is missing. The table shows 150,000 to 180,000 clones, with about 85% occurring only once. The source material was peripheral blood. The receptors were gathered from a woman in her sixties with COVID-19, enrolled during active disease.

V is TRBV12-5 and J is TRBJ2-2; tentative D call: TRBD2 (6 bases). The germline V gene encodes CDR1 LGHNT and CDR2 FRNRAP. This CDR3 region has 15 residues. The ends were cut back, 5 bases at V and 1 base at J, with 11 bases in the middle. The CDR3 bases are TGTGCTAGTGGTCCCGGGACTCTGAACACCGGGGAGCTGTTTTTT. This translates into CASGPGTLNTGELFF.

The genes are TRBV15 and TRBJ1-5, with D perhaps TRBD1 (5 bases). The CDR3 runs to 15 residues. The germline CDR1 and CDR2 sequences are LNHNV and YYDKDF (reference sequence). V was pared by 3 bases and J by 4 bases, with 13 bases between. The CDR3 DNA reads TGTGCCACCAGCAGGGTTACAGGTGCGAATCAGCCCCAGCATTTT. Translated, it gives CATSRVTGANQPQHF. Looking up the rest from reference TRBV15 and TRBJ1-5 gives the full variable domain: DAMVIQNPRYQVTQFGKPVTLSCSQTLNHNVMYWYQQKSSQAPKLLFHYYDKDFNNEADTPDNFQSRRPNTSFCFLDIRSPGLGDTAMYLCATSRVTGANQPQHFGDGTRLSIL.

There are a few counts of this clone. The chain combines TRBV4-2 with TRBJ2-7, with 9 bases identical to TRBD1. Unmatched junction bases numbered 9, after V lost 1 base and J lost 2 bases. The CDR3 sequence is 17 residues long. CDR1 is LGHNA and CDR2 is YNFKEQ in the germline V gene. The CDR3 DNA reads TGTGCCAGCAGCCAAGGTGGGAGGGGACAGGGAGCCTACGAGCAGTACTTC. It encodes CASSQGGRGQGAYEQYF.

This clone was counted between two and nine times. V gene TRBV23-1 combines with J gene TRBJ2-2; D remains ambiguous. TRBV23-1 is an open reading frame whose function is uncertain. Between the trimmed V and J ends, which lost 2 bases and 7 bases, there was a span of 11 bases. The CDR3 covers 14 residues. CDR3 sequence: CASSQPSTVGELFF. DNA for the CDR3: TGCGCCAGCAGTCAACCGTCTACGGTCGGGGAGCTGTTTTTT.

This clone was counted a few times. This chain connects TRBV5-4 to TRBJ1-1; no firm D call. The CDR3 has 16 amino acids. CDR1 SGHNT and CDR2 YYREEE come from the germline V gene (reference sequence). Trimming took 4 bases from V and 4 from J, leaving 20 bases between them. For the CDR3, the DNA is TGTGCCAGCAGCCCGCCGCGGGGAGGTGAAATCACTGAAGCTTTCTTT. Protein product: CASSPPRGGEITEAFF.

This clone was seen once. The V gene is TRBV18, the J gene TRBJ1-2; 7 positions agree with TRBD1. Trimming took 3 bases from V and 5 from J; bases not matched to a gene: 3. From germline, CDR1 is KGHSH and CDR2 LQKENI. This CDR3 comprises 13 residues. The CDR3 reads CASSPDREYGYTF. In DNA form, the CDR3 reads TGTGCCAGCTCACCTGACAGGGAGTATGGCTACACCTTC.

V is TRBV2 and J is TRBJ1-5, with D possibly matching TRBD1 (6 bases). V was pared by 3 bases and J by 6 bases, with 15 bases between. There are 15 residues in the CDR3. The germline V gene encodes CDR1 SNHLY and CDR2 FYNNEI. The DNA of the CDR3 is TGTGCCAGCAGTGAGAGTAAGGGACAAAGTCAGCCCCAGCATTTT. It specifies CASSESKGQSQPQHF.

This clone has just a few counts. This chain uses TRBV7-9 with TRBJ2-3, with TRBD2 matching over 14 bases. Trimming cost V 4 bases and J 4 bases; bases outside gene matches: 1. The germline CDR1 and CDR2 sequences are SEHNR and FQNEAQ (reference sequence). The CDR3 runs 15 residues. CDR3 region: CASSSTSGGADTQYF. The CDR3 nucleotides are TGTGCCAGCAGCTCGACTAGCGGGGGGGCAGATACGCAGTATTTT. The full variable domain, completed using reference TRBV7-9 and TRBJ2-3, is DTGVSQNPRHKITKRGQNVTFRCDPISEHNRLYWYRQTLGQGPEFLTYFQNEAQLEKSRLLSDRFSAERPKGSFSTLEIQRTEQGDSAMYLCASSSTSGGADTQYFGPGTRLTVL.

This chain uses TRBV7-2 with TRBJ2-5, with 7 bases identical to TRBD2. CDR1 is SGHTA, CDR2 FQGNSA, per germline. This CDR3 has 15 residues. V dropped 1 base and J dropped 6; count of bases not matched to a gene: 8. DNA of the CDR3: TGTGCCAGCAGCTTAGATTGGGGAGGGTTTCAGACCCAGTACTTC. Its translation is CASSLDWGGFQTQYF.

This sequence joins TRBV2 and TRBJ1-6, with D possibly TRBD1 on 5 matching bases. V lost 5 bases and J lost 13, with 21 bases in between. Germline CDR1 and CDR2: SNHLY and FYNNEI. The CDR3 covers 15 residues. The CDR3 DNA is TGTGCCAGCAGTCAACGGGGGGGGACTCGGGTTCCCCTCCACTTT. Encoded protein: CASSQRGGTRVPLHF.

The rearrangement links TRBV10-1 to TRBJ2-1; TRBD2 matches 13 bases. The CDR3 is 15 amino acids. Trimming took 5 bases from V and 4 from J; bases not matched to a gene: 2. Germline V CDR1 and CDR2: WNHNN, SYGVQD (reference sequence). CDR3 nucleotides: TGCGCCAGCAGTAAGGGACTAGCGGGGTACAATGAGCAGTTCTTC. Translated: CASSKGLAGYNEQFF.

This sequence joins TRBV3-1 (or the pseudogene TRBV3-2) and TRBJ2-7; TRBD2 is a possible D gene (7 bases). The CDR3 runs to 13 residues. Per the germline V gene, CDR1 is LGHDT and CDR2 is YNNKEL (reference sequence). Trimming removed 4 bases at V and 6 bases at J, with 13 bases between. CDR3 region: CASSLRGAAEQYV. CDR3 bases: TGTGCCAGCAGCCTACGGGGGGCGGCCGAGCAGTACGTC.

V usage is TRBV5-4 and J usage is TRBJ2-3; no clear D. The CDR3 extends over 14 amino acids. Trimming took off 3 bases at V and 3 bases at J, with 11 bases between the two ends. Germline values: CDR1 SGHNT, CDR2 YYREEE (reference sequence). This chain's CDR3 is CASSSGLRTDTQYF. The CDR3 bases are TGTGCCAGCAGCTCGGGTCTACGGACAGATACGCAGTATTTT.

This clone was counted only a few times. CDR3 nucleotide sequence: TGCGCCAGCAGCTCCTCGACAGGGGGCAATAATTCACCCCTCCACTTT. Translation: CASSSSTGGNNSPLHF. The gene calls are TRBV5-1 and TRBJ1-6; the match to TRBD1 covers 10 bases. The CDR3 consists of 16 residues. Germline CDR1 and CDR2: SGHRS and YFSETQ. The junction had 5 bases not matched to a gene; V was cut back by 3 bases and J by 5 bases.

This clone has a single count. The rearrangement links TRBV3-1 (or the pseudogene TRBV3-2) to TRBJ1-2; weak D call: TRBD1 (5 bases). Germline values: CDR1 LGHDT, CDR2 YNNKEL (reference sequence). Trimming removed 0 bases from V and 6 bases from J, with 11 bases in between. The CDR3 is made up of 14 amino acids. This CDR3 reads CASSQDAGTHGYTF. CDR3 in DNA: TGTGCCAGCAGCCAAGACGCGGGGACCCATGGCTACACCTTC.

The chain combines TRBV6-5 with TRBJ2-5; 11 bases are a match to TRBD1. Trimming at V came to 6 bases and at J to 9 bases, leaving 6 bases not matched to a gene. CDR1 and CDR2 (germline): MNHEY, SVGAGI. The CDR3 contains 13 residues. CDR3 DNA sequence: TGTGCCAGCAGCCGGACAGGGGGCCGGGCCCAGTACTTC. This translates into CASSRTGGRAQYF.

The chain recombines TRBV19 with TRBJ2-2; possibly TRBD1 for D (5 bases). This CDR3 is 15 amino acids long. V was cut by 6 bases and J by 0 bases, with 11 bases left in between. The germline gives CDR1 LNHDA, CDR2 SQIVND (reference sequence). CDR3 loop: CASRPGLANTGELFF. The CDR3 bases are TGTGCCAGTAGACCAGGGCTCGCGAACACCGGGGAGCTGTTTTTT.

This chain joins TRBV2 and TRBJ2-5, with TRBD2 matching over 7 bases. Germline CDR1 is SNHLY and CDR2 is FYNNEI. V was clipped by 3 bases and J by 4 bases; unmatched bases: 2. This CDR3 is built from 13 residues. The CDR3 DNA sequence: TGTGCCAGCAGTGAGGGGAGGGCAGAGACCCAGTACTTC. Protein sequence: CASSEGRAETQYF.

This CDR3 is CASSPGGGGPEGNTIYF. The CDR3 bases are TGTGCCAGCAGCCCCGGCGGTGGAGGGCCGGAGGGAAACACCATATATTTT. The rearrangement links TRBV4-2 to TRBJ1-3, with D unresolved. This CDR3 has 17 amino acids. CDR1 LGHNA and CDR2 YNFKEQ come from the germline V gene. The V and J ends lost 4 bases and 4 bases respectively, with 20 bases between them.

This clone turned up a few times. The chain links TRBV6-2 or TRBV6-3 to TRBJ2-2; possibly TRBD1 for D (6 bases). Germline assignment: CDR1 MNHEY and CDR2 SVGEGT. Trimming removed 6 bases at V and 4 bases at J, with 12 bases between. The CDR3 sequence is 14 residues long. The chain's CDR3 is CASSDDRITGELFF. Written as DNA, the CDR3 is TGTGCCAGCAGCGACGACAGGATCACCGGGGAGCTGTTTTTT.

This sequence joins TRBV2 and TRBJ1-3; D ambiguous. Trimming stripped 5 bases from V and 1 base from J, with 12 bases between. Germline CDR1 and CDR2: SNHLY and FYNNEI. The CDR3 loop spans 15 amino acids. CDR3 amino acids: CASSPGKQSGNTIYF. CDR3 nucleotides: TGTGCCAGCAGTCCCGGGAAGCAGTCTGGAAACACCATATATTTT.

The chain combines TRBV25-1 with TRBJ1-2; D possibly corresponds to TRBD1 (6 bases). The length of the CDR3 is 14 residues. Germline CDR1 is MGHDK and CDR2 is SYGVNS. Trimming shortened V by 6 bases and J by 0 bases, and 11 bases separated the two germline ends. The CDR3 DNA reads as TGTGCCAGCAGCCACAGGGTAGCTAACTATGGCTACACCTTC. Translating it yields CASSHRVANYGYTF.

The rearrangement uses TRBV7-6 and TRBJ2-3; TRBD2 might be the D (5 bases). Trimming removed 1 base at V and 0 bases at J, with 8 bases between. CDR1 and CDR2 from the germline V gene are SGHVS and FNYEAQ. The CDR3 is 15 amino acids. Here the CDR3 reads CASSLGLPSTDTQYF. The CDR3 nucleotides read TGTGCCAGCAGCTTAGGACTACCGAGCACAGATACGCAGTATTTT.

V gene TRBV5-1 combines with J gene TRBJ2-1; TRBD1 aligns across 7 bases. Unmatched junction bases numbered 7, after V lost 4 bases and J lost 9 bases. The CDR3 extends over 13 amino acids. Looked up from germline, CDR1 is SGHRS and CDR2 is YFSETQ. CDR3 bases: TGCGCCAGCAGCCCGACAGGGAATCGTGAGCAGTTCTTC. It specifies CASSPTGNREQFF.

The chain employs TRBV7-9 and TRBJ1-3; D may be TRBD1 (6 bases). The CDR3 has 16 amino acids. Trimming left V 2 bases short and J 2 bases short, with 13 bases between. In germline, CDR1 is SEHNR, CDR2 FQNEAQ (reference sequence). Here the CDR3 reads CASSLLTGTAGNTIYF. CDR3 DNA: TGTGCCAGCAGCTTACTCACAGGGACGGCTGGAAACACCATATATTTT.

V usage is TRBV4-2 and J usage is TRBJ1-1; the D gene is possibly TRBD1 (6 bases). V was pared by 0 bases and J by 6 bases, with 11 bases between. The CDR3 is 14 residues long. The germline V gene encodes CDR1 LGHNA and CDR2 YNFKEQ. CDR3 protein: CASSQDGGASEAFF. Written as DNA, the CDR3 is TGTGCCAGCAGCCAAGATGGGGGGGCATCTGAAGCTTTCTTT.